These 10 T cell receptor beta chains originate from one sample sequenced in a study of cytomegalovirus exposure and HLA in healthy donors. 13 Jbeta primers and 60 Vbeta primers were used for the PCR. Libraries were prepared by immunoSEQ multiplex PCR; TCRdb keeps only in-frame clonotypes and omits some of them. The data show approximately 68,000 clones, with about 68% seen just once and around 7.3% held by the top ten. Sequencing was carried out using PBMCs. The receptors were sampled from a woman younger than 45 in good health and CMV-seropositive.

The chain has TRBV5-4 and TRBJ2-4; 7 bases agree with TRBD1. The germline CDR1 and CDR2 sequences are SGHNT and YYREEE (reference sequence). The CDR3 consists of 15 residues. V shed 4 bases and J 1 base; nucleotides not matched to a gene: 5. The DNA for the CDR3 is TGTGCCAGCAGCGAGAGACAGGGCGCCAAAAACATTCAGTACTTC. This sequence encodes CASSERQGAKNIQYF.

This chain joins TRBV28 and TRBJ2-7, with 8 bases fitting TRBD1. The CDR3 runs to 15 residues. J lost 3 bases, V lost 6 bases, and 10 bases had no gene match. From germline, CDR1 is MDHEN and CDR2 SYDVKM. As DNA, the CDR3 is TGTGCCAGCAGCCCATACCTCGACAGGGGCTACGAGCAGTACTTC. Amino acids: CASSPYLDRGYEQYF.

Here the CDR3 reads CATRRGRNYGYTF. The CDR3 region has the DNA TGTGCCACTAGGAGGGGACGGAACTATGGCTACACCTTC. The chain carries TRBV28 and TRBJ1-2; possibly TRBD1 for D (5 bases). Germline V gene lookup returns CDR1 MDHEN and CDR2 SYDVKM. This CDR3 contains 13 residues. Trimming took 10 bases from V and 2 from J, leaving 14 bases between them.

The J gene is TRBJ2-1, the V gene TRBV6-5; 13 nucleotides line up with TRBD2. CDR1 is MNHEY and CDR2 is SVGAGI in the germline V gene. CDR3 size: 14 residues. With V trimmed by 5 bases and J by 13 bases, 8 bases remained unmatched. The CDR3 nucleotides read TGTGCCAGCAGTCCCGGACTAGCGGGAGTGGGACAGTTCTTC. It yields the protein CASSPGLAGVGQFF.

This clone was counted only a few times. This chain links TRBV6-4 with TRBJ2-3; 7 positions agree with TRBD2. The CDR3 has 15 residues. With 6 bases clipped from V and 1 base from J, the junction kept 7 bases outside the gene matches. Germline V gene data show CDR1 as MRHNA and CDR2 as SNTAGT. The CDR3 is CASSRTSDGTDTQYF. The CDR3 nucleotides read TGTGCCAGCAGCCGAACTAGCGACGGCACAGATACGCAGTATTTT.

The genes are TRBV7-9 and TRBJ1-3; unclear D gene. This CDR3 comprises 12 residues. Per germline, CDR1 SEHNR and CDR2 FQNEAQ (reference sequence). V was cut by 5 bases and J by 4 bases, with 6 bases left in between. The CDR3 DNA follows: TGTGCCAGCAGCCCCCAGGGAAACACCATATATTTT. It yields the protein CASSPQGNTIYF.

The chain uses TRBV29-1 and TRBJ1-1; TRBD1 is a possible D gene (6 bases). Trimming cost V 8 bases and J 3 bases, with 16 bases left between them. This CDR3 region has 13 residues. CDR1 is SQVTM and CDR2 is ANQGSEA in the germline V gene. This CDR3 reads CSPNDRPDTEAFF. The CDR3 DNA sequence: TGCAGCCCAAACGACAGGCCGGACACTGAAGCTTTCTTT.

CDR3 sequence: CASSLLGGEQFF. CDR3 coding DNA: TGTGCCAGCAGTTTACTAGGAGGTGAGCAGTTCTTC. This chain connects TRBV28 to TRBJ2-1; D might be TRBD2 (5 bases). V was trimmed by 2 bases and J by 9 bases, leaving 8 bases between them. CDR3 length equals 12 residues. Per germline, CDR1 MDHEN and CDR2 SYDVKM.

This chain joins TRBV29-1 and TRBJ1-1; TRBD1 matches at 10 bases. The germline CDR1 and CDR2 sequences are SQVTM and ANQGSEA. V lost 7 bases and J lost 5; bases outside the gene matches: 1. The CDR3 runs to 11 residues. The CDR3 DNA sequence: TGCAGCGGGGGACAGGGGACTGAAGCTTTCTTT. It translates to CSGGQGTEAFF.

The V and J genes are TRBV28 and TRBJ2-1; 13 nucleotides match TRBD2. This CDR3 has 16 amino acids. Germline trimming cut 5 bases from V and 6 bases from J; bases unmatched to any gene: 7. CDR1 is MDHEN and CDR2 is SYDVKM in the germline V gene. CDR3: CASSPWTSGSSNEQFF. Here the CDR3 DNA reads TGTGCCAGCAGTCCTTGGACTAGCGGGAGCTCCAATGAGCAGTTCTTC.